This TCR beta chain appears in the sequencing data of a study of cytomegalovirus exposure and HLA in healthy donors. Findings and limits, study-wide: Presence/absence analyses treated sequencing depth as roughly uniform across donors. A few V segments could not be told apart, such as TRBV6-2 and TRBV6-3, and were left out.

Remarks on this clone: Its antigen remains unknown.

The PCR made use of 60 Vbeta and 13 Jbeta primers. How the authors handled the data: A later analysis tallied 75 million to 80 million unique TCR beta chains, about 12 million of them shared. Profiling relied on immunoSEQ multiplex PCR, and the TCRdb table lists in-frame clones only, not all of them. Clonal size and the V and J genes are those of that table, whereas D and trimming came from the DNA. The repertoire includes 150,000 or so clones, almost 80% of them detected once, and approximately 0.66% sits in the top ten. The CDR3 runs 16 residues. The V and J ends lost 3 bases and 1 base respectively, with 16 bases between them. Looked up from germline, CDR1 is KGHSH and CDR2 is LQKENI.

The V and J genes are TRBV18 and TRBJ2-7; perhaps TRBD1 as D (6 bases). Sequencing used PBMCs. This clonotype originated in a male donor in good health and CMV-seronegative. The CDR3 region has the DNA TGTGCCAGCTCACCCACCGGGACACCAAGTTCCTACGAGCAGTACTTC. This gives the protein CASSPTGTPSSYEQYF.